This is a list of T cell receptor beta chains from one sample in a study of early T cells in non-severe SARS-CoV-2 infection. TCRdb used MiXCR to reprocess the 5' RACE reads, holding one entry per CDR3 protein. The data show about 77,000 distinct CDR3 sequences, over 8.5% seen once. Input material: whole blood. Every receptor here comes from an adult who was a healthcare worker with PCR-confirmed SARS-CoV-2 infection or an uninfected control (not recorded which). The CDR3 runs from the conserved cysteine through the conserved F or W. Each record gives: CDR3 protein, CDR3 DNA, clone size, V gene, D gene, J gene. The D gene is left open where the match is weak. A clone size is listed for some rows: how often the clone was seen (once, few, many), or a class if it is expanded.

CASSLAGGSTDTQYF | TGTGCCAGCAGTTTAGCGGGAGGCAGCACAGATACGCAGTATTTT | many | TRBV12-3/TRBV12-4 | . | TRBJ2-3
CASSLGGPGELFF | TGTGCCAGCAGCTTAGGGGGCCCCGGGGAGCTGTTTTTT | few | TRBV11-2 | . | TRBJ2-2
CASSFGLIDEKLFF | TGTGCCAGCAGCTTCGGACTGATAGATGAAAAACTGTTTTTT | . | TRBV7-9 | . | TRBJ1-4
CASSYWGYRETQYF | TGTGCCAGCAGTTACTGGGGGTACCGAGAGACCCAGTACTTC | . | TRBV6-2/TRBV6-3 | . | TRBJ2-5
CASSQVSGYNEQFF | TGTGCCAGCAGCCAAGTGTCAGGGTACAATGAGCAGTTCTTC | many | TRBV14 | . | TRBJ2-1
CASSLGAGGTEAFF | TGTGCCAGCAGCTTAGGGGCAGGGGGCACTGAAGCTTTCTTT | few | TRBV7-9 | TRBD1 | TRBJ1-1
CASSRPSSEQFF | TGTGCCAGCAGTAGGCCTAGCAGTGAGCAGTTCTTC | . | TRBV12-3/TRBV12-4 | . | TRBJ2-1
CASSVTGSAKNIQYF | TGTGCCAGCAGTGTTACAGGGTCGGCCAAAAACATTCAGTACTTC | few | TRBV2 | . | TRBJ2-4
CASKPREGDGDTQYF | TGTGCCAGCAAACCGCGGGAGGGCGACGGGGATACGCAGTATTTT | . | TRBV4-2 | TRBD2 | TRBJ2-3
CAARSERDQETQYF | TGTGCCGCTAGGTCTGAGCGGGACCAAGAGACCCAGTACTTC | few | TRBV10-3 | . | TRBJ2-5